This passage covers 31 T cell receptor beta chains from one sample sequenced in a study of blood T cells in healthy people across ages. PCR was performed a second time for about 6 to 11 cycles using a sample-barcoded 5' primer and a J-beta primer mix. In TCRdb, the 5' RACE reads were re-called with MiXCR into one record per CDR3 protein. The repertoire holds under 1,000,000 distinct CDR3 sequences, roughly 46% seen once, with about a sixth in the top ten. The sequenced sample consisted of blood. These receptors came from a man older than 75 in good health.

V gene TRBV5-4 combines with J gene TRBJ2-1, with 9 bases identical to TRBD2. The CDR3 is 21 residues long. With 3 bases clipped from V and 1 base from J, the junction kept 20 bases outside the gene matches. The germline CDR1 and CDR2 sequences are SGHNT and YYREEE (reference sequence). The chain's CDR3 is CASSSPRSPGLAGGSYNEQFF. DNA of the CDR3: TGTGCCAGCAGCTCCCCGAGATCACCGGGACTAGCCGGGGGATCCTACAATGAGCAGTTCTTC.

This clonotype was seen once. At one end, the junction sequence differs from germline, possibly due to a read error. The V and J genes are TRBV4-3 and TRBJ1-4; 10 positions agree with TRBD1. The CDR3 is 16 amino acids. The V gene's germline CDR1 is LGHNA and CDR2 YSLEER. The CDR3 spells CAGSQGQGGTNEKLFF. The CDR3 region has the DNA TGCGCCGGCAGCCAAGGACAGGGGGGAACTAATGAAAAACTGTTTTTT.

The V gene is TRBV30, the J gene TRBJ2-1; tentative D call: TRBD2 (5 bases). Germline CDR1 and CDR2: GTSNPN and SVGIG (reference sequence). The CDR3 is made up of 14 amino acids. V was clipped by 2 bases and J by 7 bases, with 15 bases between them. The CDR3 DNA is TGTGCCTGGAGTCCCGACTACTTGGGGAATGAGCAGTTCTTC. Protein product: CAWSPDYLGNEQFF. Variable domain in full (rest from reference TRBV30 and TRBJ2-1): SQTIHQWPATLVQPVGSPLSLECTVEGTSNPNLYWYRQAAGRGLQLLFYSVGIGQISSEVPQNLSASRPQDRQFILSSKKLLLSDSGFYLCAWSPDYLGNEQFFGPGTRLTVL.

Only a few counts were recorded for this clonotype. The chain joins TRBV7-2 to TRBJ1-2; 8 bases fit TRBD1. V shed 5 bases and J 5 bases; nucleotides not matched to a gene: 10. This CDR3 region has 15 residues. CDR1 SGHTA and CDR2 FQGNSA come from the germline V gene. CDR3 in amino acids: CASSPLQGEGYGYTF. The CDR3, as DNA: TGTGCCAGCAGCCCCTTACAGGGGGAAGGGTATGGCTACACCTTC.

The chain joins TRBV12-3 or TRBV12-4 to TRBJ2-7; no reliable D call. The CDR3 consists of 14 residues. V lost 5 bases to trimming and J lost 7 bases, with 18 bases between them. The CDR3 DNA reads as TGTGCCAGCAGTGTCGGGCGTGGCCTATCTGAGCAGTACTTC. It encodes CASSVGRGLSEQYF.

The V gene is TRBV3-1, the J gene TRBJ1-6; 7 bases fit TRBD1. The germline V gene encodes CDR1 LGHDT and CDR2 YNNKEL (reference sequence). The V and J ends lost 4 bases and 5 bases, in that order; junction bases with no gene match: 8. This CDR3 comprises 16 residues. CDR3 residues: CASSPGQLRDNSPLHF. The CDR3 DNA is TGTGCCAGCAGCCCGGGACAGCTGAGGGATAATTCACCCCTCCACTTT.

The V gene is TRBV11-3, the J gene TRBJ2-7; D may be TRBD2 (6 bases). There are 13 residues in the CDR3. V lost 4 bases to trimming and J lost 6 bases, with 13 bases between them. Germline CDR1 reads SGHNT; CDR2 reads YENEEA. This chain's CDR3 is CASSSEGSREQYF. For the CDR3, the DNA is TGTGCCAGCAGCTCGGAGGGGTCTCGCGAGCAGTACTTC.

The chain recombines TRBV20-1 with TRBJ2-1; D could derive from TRBD1 or TRBD2 (6 bases each). Trimming removed 2 bases from V and 6 bases from J, with 20 bases in between. Germline V gene sequence: CDR1 DFQATT, CDR2 SNEGSKA (reference sequence). This CDR3 region has 16 residues. CDR3 sequence reads: CSARNAAGGRGNEQFF. Written as DNA, the CDR3 is TGCAGTGCTAGAAACGCTGCCGGGGGCCGTGGCAATGAGCAGTTCTTC.

The sample holds a few counts of this clonotype. This chain links TRBV28 with TRBJ2-3; a possible D gene is TRBD2 (6 bases). This CDR3 region has 16 residues. Germline V gene sequence: CDR1 MDHEN, CDR2 SYDVKM. V dropped 2 bases and J dropped 1 base, with 13 bases sitting between them. The CDR3: CASSLGGLGRTDTQYF. The CDR3, as DNA: TGTGCCAGCAGTTTAGGGGGGTTGGGGCGCACAGATACGCAGTATTTT.

This clonotype was detected a few times. The chain links TRBV7-3 to TRBJ2-2, with 7 bases matching TRBD1. V shed 4 bases, J shed 9 bases, and the junction held 8 bases outside the gene matches. Germline assignment: CDR1 SGHTA and CDR2 FQGTGA. CDR3 size: 14 residues. CDR3 sequence (DNA): TGTGCCAGCAGCTCCGGGACAGCCATCAGGGAGCTGTTTTTT. Protein: CASSSGTAIRELFF.

To note about this clonotype: Given a much more abundant clone one base away, this may be a read error. The V and J genes are TRBV11-2 and TRBJ1-4; D is perhaps TRBD1 (6 bases). The CDR3 has 12 amino acids. Germline V gene data show CDR1 as SGHAT and CDR2 as FQNNGV. Trimming removed 4 bases from V and 12 bases from J, with 12 bases in between. CDR3 sequence reads: CASSSRGEELFF. The CDR3 DNA follows: TGTGCCAGCAGCTCCAGGGGCGAAGAACTGTTTTTT.

This clonotype came up a few times. J is TRBJ1-5 and V is TRBV2; D is uncertain. In germline, CDR1 is SNHLY, CDR2 FYNNEI. The CDR3 extends over 14 amino acids. The V and J ends lost 7 bases and 3 bases respectively, with 13 bases between them. The DNA for the CDR3 is TGTGCCAGCATAAAGGGCGGGAACAATCAGCCCCAGCATTTT. This encodes CASIKGGNNQPQHF.

This clonotype has only a few counts. The chain links TRBV10-3 to TRBJ1-2, with unresolved D. The CDR3 extends over 12 amino acids. The germline gives CDR1 ENHRY, CDR2 SYGVKD. Trimming pared 7 bases from V and 0 bases from J, leaving 6 bases between. The CDR3 region is CAITATNYGYTF. In DNA form, the CDR3 reads TGTGCCATCACGGCGACTAACTATGGCTACACCTTC.

The chain links TRBV7-2 to TRBJ2-7; TRBD2 matches at 7 bases. Germline trimming cut 4 bases from V and 6 bases from J; bases unmatched to any gene: 15. CDR1 and CDR2 (germline): SGHTA, FQGNSA. The CDR3 is 16 amino acids. The DNA of the CDR3 is TGTGCCAGCAGCTCCAGTCCTCGGGGAGGGCCCCGCGAGCAGTACTTC. It codes for CASSSSPRGGPREQYF.

This clonotype was picked up many times. This chain links TRBV5-1 with TRBJ2-3; 13 bases are a match to TRBD2. V shed 3 bases and J 2 bases; nucleotides not matched to a gene: 3. From germline, CDR1 is SGHRS and CDR2 YFSETQ. The CDR3 consists of 16 residues. CDR3 coding DNA: TGCGCCAGCAGCTGGGGGACTAGCGGGGACACAGATACGCAGTATTTT. Amino acid sequence: CASSWGTSGDTDTQYF.

The V and J genes are TRBV7-9 and TRBJ2-5; D is possibly TRBD1 or TRBD2 (6 bases each). The CDR3 runs 13 residues. V lost 6 bases and J lost 2, with 10 bases in between. Germline V gene sequence: CDR1 SEHNR, CDR2 FQNEAQ (reference sequence). The CDR3 DNA sequence: TGTGCCAGCAGTTGGAGGGGGCAAGAGACCCAGTACTTC. Its protein product is CASSWRGQETQYF.

The chain joins TRBV27 to TRBJ2-3, with a tentative D call TRBD1 (7 bases). Trimming removed 6 bases at V and 5 bases at J, with 15 bases between. Germline values: CDR1 MNHEY, CDR2 SMNVEV (reference sequence). There are 14 residues in the CDR3. The CDR3 bases are TGTGCCAGCAGCATGGACTACAGGGGAGATACGCAGTATTTT. The encoded protein is CASSMDYRGDTQYF.

This sequence joins TRBV7-9 and TRBJ2-5; 7 bases are a match to TRBD2. The germline gives CDR1 SEHNR, CDR2 FQNEAQ (reference sequence). The trim removed 0 bases at V and 0 bases at J, leaving 4 bases unmatched. CDR3 length: 16 residues. The CDR3 loop is CASSLATSGNQETQYF. In nucleotides, the CDR3 is TGTGCCAGCAGCTTAGCGACCAGCGGGAACCAAGAGACCCAGTACTTC.

Concerning this clonotype: This may stem from a read error, because a much larger clone lies one nucleotide away. The chain links TRBV5-1 to TRBJ2-1, with 9 bases matching TRBD2. The DNA matches TRBJ2-7 better at its end, which makes the J call doubtful. The CDR3 spans 17 residues. CDR1 and CDR2 (germline): SGHRS, YFSETQ. In nucleotides, the CDR3 is TGCGCCAGCAGCTTGGTCCGAGCGGGAGGCGCCTACAATGAGCAGTACTTC. It yields the protein CASSLVRAGGAYNEQYF.

The chain uses TRBV6-2 or TRBV6-3 and TRBJ1-2; D call uncertain. Germline CDR1 reads MNHEY; CDR2 reads SVGEGT. The CDR3 has 11 residues. V lost 7 bases to trimming and J lost 8 bases, with 11 bases between them. CDR3 coding DNA: TGTGCCAGCACCATGGGCGGAGGCTACACCTTC. Protein sequence: CASTMGGGYTF.

This sequence joins TRBV28 and TRBJ2-3, with 7 positions matching TRBD1. Germline lookup yields CDR1 MDHEN and CDR2 SYDVKM. The CDR3 is 15 amino acids. V dropped 7 bases and J dropped 0; count of bases not matched to a gene: 7. CDR3 protein: CASTLQGRSTDTQYF. The CDR3 region has the DNA TGTGCCAGCACCCTACAGGGGAGAAGCACAGATACGCAGTATTTT. The whole variable domain, filled in from reference TRBV28 and TRBJ2-3, reads DVKVTQSSRYLVKRTGEKVFLECVQDMDHENMFWYRQDPGLGLRLIYFSYDVKMKEKGDIPEGYSVSREKKERFSLILESASTNQTSMYLCASTLQGRSTDTQYFGPGTRLTVL.

The rearrangement links TRBV20-1 to TRBJ2-5, with 8 positions matching TRBD2. The CDR3 totals 15 residues. Germline V gene sequence: CDR1 DFQATT, CDR2 SNEGSKA (reference sequence). Germline trimming cut 6 bases from V and 2 bases from J; bases unmatched to any gene: 11. As DNA, the CDR3 is TGCAGTGCGGCCCGGGGGGGCGGGTGGCAAGAGACCCAGTACTTC. Translated, it gives CSAARGGGWQETQYF.

This clonotype was seen only once. The rearrangement joins TRBV7-2 to TRBJ2-3; 12 positions match TRBD2. The ends lost 4 bases at V and 6 bases at J; junction bases unmatched: 5. The germline CDR1 and CDR2 sequences are SGHTA and FQGNSA. The CDR3 consists of 15 residues. The CDR3 reads CASSSTSGGLDTQYF. The CDR3 bases are TGTGCCAGCAGCTCGACTAGCGGGGGTTTGGATACGCAGTATTTT.

V usage is TRBV5-8 and J usage is TRBJ2-3, with a weak D call TRBD2 (5 bases). This CDR3 is 14 amino acids long. Trimming removed 3 bases from V and 1 base from J, with 9 bases in between. CDR1 SGHTS and CDR2 YDEGEE come from the germline V gene. In DNA, the CDR3 is TGTGCCAGCAGCTATGGAGGACGCACAGATACGCAGTATTTT. It specifies CASSYGGRTDTQYF.

This clonotype has just a few counts. V usage is TRBV6-5 and J usage is TRBJ2-1, with D perhaps matching TRBD2 (5 bases). Germline V gene data show CDR1 as MNHEY and CDR2 as SVGAGI. This CDR3 is 13 amino acids long. The V end was cut by 5 bases, the J end by 9 bases, with 14 bases between. The CDR3 DNA sequence: TGTGCCAGCAGTGCCCTGGCTGAGGGTGAGCAGTTCTTC. Translating gives CASSALAEGEQFF.

V and J are TRBV28 and TRBJ2-1; D assignment may be TRBD1 or TRBD2 (6 bases each). Trimming pared 8 bases from V and 10 bases from J, leaving 24 bases between. The CDR3 extends over 15 amino acids. Germline CDR1 reads MDHEN; CDR2 reads SYDVKM. This CDR3 is CASRQLERGANEQFF. CDR3 nucleotides: TGTGCCAGCCGACAACTGGAGAGGGGGGCGAACGAGCAGTTCTTC. The variable domain in full, with the rest retrieved from reference TRBV28 and TRBJ2-1, is DVKVTQSSRYLVKRTGEKVFLECVQDMDHENMFWYRQDPGLGLRLIYFSYDVKMKEKGDIPEGYSVSREKKERFSLILESASTNQTSMYLCASRQLERGANEQFFGPGTRLTVL.

This clonotype was recorded only once. The chain is built from TRBV5-1 and TRBJ2-1, with D tentatively TRBD2 (6 bases). The length of the CDR3 is 14 residues. V was cut by 9 bases and J by 9 bases, with 22 bases left in between. Germline CDR1 SGHRS, CDR2 YFSETQ. The CDR3 region has the DNA TGCGCCACGGCCCGGGCCCAAGGGCGGGGTGAGCAGTTCTTC. Amino acids: CATARAQGRGEQFF.

The V and J genes are TRBV9 and TRBJ2-2, with D uncertain. Deletions cut 3 bases from V and 6 bases from J, with 6 bases between. Germline CDR1 is SGDLS and CDR2 is YYNGEE. This CDR3 contains 12 residues. The CDR3 sequence is CASSGEAGELFF. CDR3 DNA: TGTGCCAGCAGCGGAGAGGCCGGGGAGCTGTTTTTT.

The V call is TRBV6-5, the J call TRBJ2-1; D gene unclear. The CDR3 spans 13 residues. Trimming pared 2 bases from V and 10 bases from J, leaving 12 bases between. Germline lookup yields CDR1 MNHEY and CDR2 SVGAGI. The CDR3 region is CASSYAPMAEQFF. The CDR3, as DNA: TGTGCCAGCAGTTACGCTCCCATGGCGGAGCAGTTCTTC.

This clonotype occurred a few times. This CDR3 reads CSADPLPGQRYEQYF. The CDR3 DNA sequence: TGCAGTGCCGACCCACTCCCGGGACAGAGATACGAGCAGTACTTC. The chain links TRBV20-1 to TRBJ2-7, with 7 positions matching TRBD1. The germline V gene has CDR1 DFQATT and CDR2 SNEGSKA (reference sequence). CDR3 length: 15 residues. The V segment lost 6 bases and the J segment 4 bases; nucleotides outside the gene matches: 15.

A note on this clonotype: A much larger clone is a single base away; this may be a read error. The rearrangement uses TRBV29-1 and TRBJ2-5, with TRBD1 matching over 8 bases. The CDR3 consists of 14 residues. Per germline, CDR1 SQVTM and CDR2 ANQGSEA. CDR3 coding DNA: TGCAACGTTGAGTGGACAGGGTCACAAGAGACCCAGTACTTC. Its protein product is CNVEWTGSQETQYF.